Listed here are 10 T cell receptor beta chains from one sample, sequenced in a study of graft-versus-host responses after intestinal transplantation. Method: immunoSEQ multiplex PCR; TCRdb's copy keeps in-frame clones and lacks some. The table has some 31,000 clones, about 85% seen once. This sample comprised PBMCs, obtained about 430 days after intestinal transplantation. All receptors derive from a human patient who received an intestinal transplant, so some T cells may come from the graft donor.

The chain uses TRBV5-1 and TRBJ2-4; 9 bases are shared with TRBD2. The CDR3 sequence is 17 residues long. Per germline, CDR1 SGHRS and CDR2 YFSETQ. V lost 0 bases, J lost 4 bases, and 8 bases stayed unmatched. The CDR3: CASSLGSSGSVKNIQYF. CDR3 nucleotide sequence: TGCGCCAGCAGCTTGGGTAGTAGCGGGAGCGTTAAAAACATTCAGTACTTC.

The chain combines TRBV6-1 with TRBJ2-5; 8 bases align to TRBD1. V gave up 5 bases and J gave up 5 bases; unmatched junction bases: 10. CDR3 length equals 15 residues. CDR1 MNHNS and CDR2 SASEGT come from the germline V gene. CDR3 protein: CASSSQDRVVETQYF. In DNA, the CDR3 is TGTGCCAGCAGTTCCCAGGACAGGGTCGTCGAGACCCAGTACTTC.

This clone came up once. The rearrangement links TRBV2 to TRBJ2-7, with TRBD2 matching 9 bases. Germline-derived CDR1 and CDR2 are SNHLY and FYNNEI. The CDR3 is 14 amino acids. With V trimmed by 4 bases and J by 2 bases, 3 bases remained unmatched. CDR3 DNA sequence: TGTGCCAGCAGTGCAGCGGGGGGAACCTACGAGCAGTACTTC. As protein: CASSAAGGTYEQYF.

The chain recombines TRBV30 with TRBJ2-6; perhaps TRBD1 as D (5 bases). CDR1 is GTSNPN, CDR2 SVGIG, per germline (reference sequence). The CDR3 is 18 amino acids. Between the trimmed V and J ends, which lost 2 bases and 0 bases, there was a span of 17 bases. CDR3 amino acids: CAWSPRQLPYSGANVLTF. Here the CDR3 DNA reads TGTGCCTGGAGTCCTCGACAGTTACCCTACTCTGGGGCCAACGTCCTGACTTTC.

The chain joins TRBV11-1 to TRBJ2-2, with TRBD2 matching over 11 bases. Germline CDR1 and CDR2: SGHAT and FQDESV (reference sequence). This CDR3 has 16 residues. The V gene end was trimmed by 8 bases and the J gene end by 2 bases; junction bases not matched to a gene: 7. CDR3: CASSLTSGSNTGELFF. CDR3 nucleotide sequence: TGTGCCAGCTCCCTTACTAGCGGGAGTAACACCGGGGAGCTGTTTTTT.

V and J are TRBV4-1 and TRBJ2-7; D may correspond to TRBD1 or TRBD2 (5 bases each). There are 17 residues in the CDR3. V shed 4 bases and J shed 0 bases, with 19 bases lying between them. CDR1 is MGHRA, CDR2 YSYEKL, per germline. CDR3 loop: CASSRQGPSDPSYEQYF. The CDR3 bases are TGCGCCAGCAGCCGGCAGGGACCCTCTGACCCCTCCTACGAGCAGTACTTC.

V gene TRBV7-9 combines with J gene TRBJ2-7, with a possible D match to TRBD2 (6 bases). Germline lookup yields CDR1 SEHNR and CDR2 FQNEAQ (reference sequence). Trimming stripped 4 bases from V and 5 bases from J, with 18 bases between. The CDR3 contains 15 residues. In DNA form, the CDR3 reads TGTGCCAGCAGCTGGGGTACGGGAGTCGGGAACGAGCAGTACTTC. Translated, it gives CASSWGTGVGNEQYF.

The CDR3 bases are TGTGCCAGCAAGGTGACAGCCTACACAGATACGCAGTATTTT. It is translated as CASKVTAYTDTQYF. The chain uses TRBV27 and TRBJ2-3; maybe TRBD1 (5 bases). CDR1 and CDR2 from the germline V gene are MNHEY and SMNVEV (reference sequence). V lost 7 bases and J lost 2, with 13 bases in between. CDR3 length: 14 amino acids.

This chain uses TRBV27 with TRBJ1-6; TRBD1 aligns across 10 bases. Germline V gene data show CDR1 as MNHEY and CDR2 as SMNVEV (reference sequence). The length of the CDR3 is 16 residues. V dropped 5 bases and J dropped 9; count of bases not matched to a gene: 10. Here the CDR3 DNA reads TGTGCCAGCAGTCCCTATCGGACAGGGGGGACTTCACCCCTCCACTTT. Translated: CASSPYRTGGTSPLHF.

This chain joins TRBV19 and TRBJ2-1; D may be TRBD1 (5 bases). The CDR3 has 17 amino acids. CDR1 is LNHDA and CDR2 is SQIVND in the germline V gene (reference sequence). Trimming left V 5 bases short and J 10 bases short, with 27 bases between. The CDR3: CASSLPPGHRAMVEQFF. The CDR3 coding sequence is TGTGCCAGTAGTCTTCCGCCCGGACATAGGGCCATGGTCGAGCAGTTCTTC.